The rows below give T cell receptor beta chains drawn from one sample of a study of cytomegalovirus exposure and HLA in healthy donors. Assay: immunoSEQ multiplex PCR; the TCRdb copy retains only in-frame clones and omits some. The table has roughly 200,000 clones, 75% to 90% seen once. Sequencing was performed on PBMCs. The receptors here all came from a man aged 50-60 years in good health and CMV-seronegative. Each CDR3 is given with its conserved first and last residue. Fields, in order: J gene, D gene, V gene, clone size, CDR3 protein, CDR3 DNA. A D gene is named only where the DNA matches it firmly. For some rows the clone size is stated as once, few or many, or as a class when expanded; others skip it.

>TRBJ2-3|TRBD2|TRBV7-2|NA
CASSFGLANTDTQYF
TGTGCCAGCAGCTTTGGACTAGCGAACACAGATACGCAGTATTTT
>TRBJ1-1|NA|TRBV7-9|NA
CASSLGSTTEAFF
TGTGCCAGCAGCTTAGGATCTACCACTGAAGCTTTCTTT
>TRBJ2-5|TRBD1|TRBV7-2|once
CASSGWGQGLETQYF
TGTGCCAGCAGCGGATGGGGACAGGGGTTAGAGACCCAGTACTTC
>TRBJ1-1|TRBD1|TRBV6-5|NA
CASSYSRTGTTEAFF
TGTGCCAGCAGTTACTCGCGGACAGGGACCACTGAAGCTTTCTTT
>TRBJ2-2|NA|TRBV9|NA
CASSVGTPQTGELFF
TGTGCCAGCAGCGTAGGGACTCCCCAAACCGGGGAGCTGTTTTTT
>TRBJ2-7|NA|TRBV7-6|NA
CASSPAQGTSYGQYF
TGTGCCAGCAGTCCTGCGCAGGGGACCTCCTACGGGCAGTACTTC
>TRBJ1-1|NA|TRBV9|few
CASSGGMYTEAFF
TGTGCCAGCAGCGGGGGCATGTACACTGAAGCTTTCTTT
>TRBJ2-3|TRBD2|TRBV5-1|NA
CASTTSGATDTQYF
TGCGCCAGCACAACGAGCGGGGCCACAGATACGCAGTATTTT
>TRBJ2-7|NA|TRBV29-1|once
CSVGTSSTYEQYF
TGCAGCGTTGGGACAAGTTCCACCTACGAGCAGTACTTC
>TRBJ2-1|NA|TRBV7-9|NA
CSSSLAPPNEQFF
TGTTCCAGCAGCTTAGCCCCCCCGAATGAGCAGTTCTTC
>TRBJ2-7|TRBD2|TRBV30|NA
CAWSAGGRGEQYF
TGTGCCTGGAGTGCAGGCGGGAGAGGCGAGCAGTACTTC
>TRBJ2-1|TRBD2|TRBV5-1|NA
CASSGTSGYNEQFF
TGCGCCAGCAGCGGGACTAGCGGGTACAATGAGCAGTTCTTC
>TRBJ2-7|TRBD2|TRBV29-1|NA
CSVDSGGRHEQYF
TGCAGCGTTGATTCGGGGGGTCGCCACGAGCAGTACTTC
>TRBJ2-2|NA|TRBV4-1|few
CASSRRGNTGELFF
TGCGCCAGCAGCCGGCGGGGGAACACCGGGGAGCTGTTTTTT
>TRBJ2-7|TRBD1|TRBV9|NA
CASSARQGAYEQYF
TGTGCCAGCAGCGCGAGACAGGGGGCCTACGAGCAGTACTTC
>TRBJ1-6|NA|TRBV18|NA
CASSPIQGDSPLHF
TGTGCCAGCTCACCCATACAAGGGGATTCACCCCTCCACTTT
>TRBJ1-3|TRBD1|TRBV28|NA
CASTLSRTGRYTIYF
TGTGCCAGCACCCTTAGCCGGACAGGGAGGTACACCATATATTTT
>TRBJ2-7|NA|TRBV6-5|NA
CASSYLPGREQYF
TGTGCCAGCAGTTACCTTCCGGGTCGCGAGCAGTACTTC
>TRBJ2-3|TRBD2|TRBV7-3|NA
CASSLRAQRGTDTQYF
TGTGCCAGCAGCTTAAGAGCACAGCGGGGGACAGATACGCAGTATTTT
>TRBJ1-5|NA|TRBV28|NA
CASRNYPPRINQPQHF
TGTGCCAGCAGGAATTACCCTCCCAGAATAAATCAGCCCCAGCATTTT
>TRBJ1-2|NA|TRBV5-1|NA
CASSISPENYGYTF
TGCGCCAGCAGCATTTCACCGGAGAACTATGGCTACACCTTC
>TRBJ2-7|TRBD2|TRBV7-2|NA
CASSLGLAGVYEQYF
TGTGCCAGCAGCTTGGGACTAGCGGGAGTTTACGAGCAGTACTTC
>TRBJ2-1|NA|TRBV5-4|NA
CASSLAGQGYNEQFF
TGTGCCAGCAGCTTGGCCGGGCAGGGCTACAATGAGCAGTTCTTC
>TRBJ2-5|NA|TRBV19|NA
CASSIKPTRGETQYF
TGTGCCAGTAGTATTAAGCCAACCAGGGGAGAGACCCAGTACTTC
>TRBJ2-7|NA|TRBV6-1|NA
CASSRDSGDPYEQYF
TGTGCCAGCAGTAGGGATTCAGGGGACCCGTACGAGCAGTACTTC
>TRBJ2-1|TRBD2|TRBV7-2|NA
CASSVRTSSYNEQFF
TGTGCCAGCAGCGTCCGGACTAGCTCCTACAATGAGCAGTTCTTC
>TRBJ2-3|TRBD1|TRBV7-3|NA
CASSLNRGTTDTQYF
TGTGCCAGCAGCTTAAACAGGGGCACCACAGATACGCAGTATTTT
>TRBJ2-4|NA|TRBV5-1|NA
CASSLEPGVAKNIQYF
TGCGCCAGCAGCCTAGAGCCAGGGGTCGCCAAAAACATTCAGTACTTC
>TRBJ2-5|TRBD2|TRBV4-1|NA
CASSQKKAGGPETQYF
TGCGCCAGCAGCCAAAAAAAGGCGGGGGGGCCGGAGACCCAGTACTTC
>TRBJ1-5|NA|TRBV28|NA
CASSPRTVLSNQPQHF
TGTGCCAGCAGTCCGCGGACAGTTCTTAGCAATCAGCCCCAGCATTTT
>TRBJ2-1|TRBD1|TRBV9|once
CASSARDRGTNEQFF
TGTGCCAGCAGTGCCCGGGACAGGGGGACCAATGAGCAGTTCTTC
>TRBJ2-1|TRBD1|TRBV5-6|NA
CASSLLDRADNEQFF
TGTGCCAGCAGCTTGTTGGACAGGGCCGACAATGAGCAGTTCTTC
>TRBJ2-7|TRBD1|TRBV5-4|NA
CASSLGGQGATHEQYF
TGTGCCAGCAGCTTGGGGGGACAGGGGGCGACTCACGAGCAGTACTTC
>TRBJ2-3|TRBD2|TRBV6-5|NA
CASSLTSSGRADTQYF
TGTGCCAGCAGTTTGACTTCTAGCGGGAGGGCAGATACGCAGTATTTT
>TRBJ1-4|NA|TRBV9|NA
CASSVGGGTNEKLFF
TGTGCCAGCAGCGTAGGTGGGGGCACTAATGAAAAACTGTTTTTT
>TRBJ1-4|NA|TRBV27|NA
CASSSAGDIEKLFF
TGTGCCAGCAGTTCGGCAGGGGACATAGAAAAACTGTTTTTT
>TRBJ2-1|NA|TRBV7-3|NA
CASSQGGSYNEQFF
TGTGCCAGCAGTCAAGGAGGTTCCTACAATGAGCAGTTCTTC
>TRBJ2-2|TRBD2|TRBV5-1|NA
CASSPSRGGTGELFF
TGCGCCAGCAGCCCGTCGAGGGGAGGGACCGGGGAGCTGTTTTTT
>TRBJ2-3|TRBD2|TRBV2|NA
CASRGTSGGVSPQYF
TGTGCCAGCAGGGGGACTAGCGGGGGGGTTTCGCCGCAGTATTTT
>TRBJ2-1|TRBD2|TRBV4-1|NA
CASSQGLAGVDEQFF
TGCGCCAGCAGCCAAGGGCTAGCGGGAGTCGATGAGCAGTTCTTC
>TRBJ2-6|NA|TRBV7-9|NA
CSSSFDNSGANVLTF
TGTTCCAGCAGCTTCGACAACTCTGGGGCCAACGTCCTGACTTTC
>TRBJ2-7|TRBD2|TRBV19|NA
CASTATSGSYEQYF
TGTGCCAGTACCGCGACTAGCGGGTCCTACGAGCAGTACTTC
>TRBJ1-4|TRBD1|TRBV15|NA
CATSSRTGSEKLFF
TGTGCCACCAGCAGCAGGACAGGGAGTGAAAAACTGTTTTTT
>TRBJ1-5|NA|TRBV6-6|few
CASKYFPGNQPQHF
TGTGCCAGCAAATATTTTCCCGGCAATCAGCCCCAGCATTTT
>TRBJ1-2|NA|TRBV6-1|once
CASSEYGNYGYTF
TGTGCCAGCAGTGAATACGGGAACTATGGCTACACCTTC
>TRBJ2-1|TRBD1|TRBV7-2|once
CASSADRGRMNEQFF
TGTGCCAGCAGCGCAGACAGGGGGCGGATGAATGAGCAGTTCTTC
>TRBJ1-1|TRBD1|TRBV9|NA
CASSARDRVNTEAFF
TGTGCCAGCAGCGCGAGGGACAGGGTGAACACTGAAGCTTTCTTT
>TRBJ1-1|NA|TRBV30|NA
CAWSRVRDMAFF
TGTGCCTGGAGTAGGGTCCGGGACATGGCTTTCTTT
>TRBJ2-7|TRBD2|TRBV6-1|NA
CASIPSGRARSEQYF
TGTGCCAGCATCCCCAGCGGGAGGGCCCGGTCCGAGCAGTACTTC
>TRBJ1-2|NA|TRBV9|NA
CASSNSLNYGYTF
TGTGCCAGCAGCAACAGCCTTAACTATGGCTACACCTTC